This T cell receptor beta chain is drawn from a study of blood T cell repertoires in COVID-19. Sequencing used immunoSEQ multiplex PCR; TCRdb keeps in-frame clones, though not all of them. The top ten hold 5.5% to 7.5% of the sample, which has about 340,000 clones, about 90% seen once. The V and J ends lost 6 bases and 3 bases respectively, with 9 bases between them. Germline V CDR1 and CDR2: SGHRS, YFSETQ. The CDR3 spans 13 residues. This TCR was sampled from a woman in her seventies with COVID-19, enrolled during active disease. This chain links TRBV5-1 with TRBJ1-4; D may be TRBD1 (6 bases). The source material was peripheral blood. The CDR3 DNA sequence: TGCGCCAGCAAAACAGGGTCTAATGAAAAACTGTTTTTT. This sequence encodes CASKTGSNEKLFF. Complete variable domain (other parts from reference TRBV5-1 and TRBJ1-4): KAGVTQTPRYLIKTRGQQVTLSCSPISGHRSVSWYQQTPGQGLQFLFEYFSETQRNKGNFPGRFSGRQFSNSRSEMNVSTLELGDSALYLCASKTGSNEKLFFGSGTQLSVL.